The clone carrying this T cell receptor beta chain was recorded at least ten times. Its antigen is unidentified. The data derive from a study of T cell repertoires in cytomegalovirus infection. Study overall: Public TCR beta signatures indicated both CMV infection and matching HLA type.

Whole-study results and caveats: Summed frequency of public TCR beta families distinguished CMV carriers with the relevant HLA. HLA-C-restricted CMV clonotypes gave the most frequent clonotype in two of eight donors.

Trimming cost V 0 bases and J 7 bases, with 12 bases left between them. The CDR3 length is 15 residues. CDR1 SGHTA and CDR2 FQGNSA come from the germline V gene. One entry per CDR3 protein, called by TCRdb with MiXCR from the reads. In the table there are around 210,000 distinct CDR3 sequences, 5% to 8.5% of which are singletons. V gene TRBV7-2 combines with J gene TRBJ2-2; possible D gene TRBD1, 6 bases. The sequencing input was PBMCs. The receptor was derived from a human donor in good health (CMV status not recorded). Some clones in this sample may be carry-over from other donors' samples. CDR3 DNA: TGTGCCAGCAGCTTAGCGTTTAGGGGGATCGGGGAGCTGTTTTTT. This gives the protein CASSLAFRGIGELFF.